This is a list of T cell receptor beta chains from one sample in a study of shared clonotypes between healthy human individuals. The protocol was immunoSEQ multiplex PCR, while the TCRdb copy is restricted to in-frame clones and leaves out a portion. In the table there are about 1.1 million clones, 70% to 80% of which are singletons. The sequencing sample was made of memory CD4+ T cells from PBMCs. These receptors were collected from a man between 18 and 35 years old in good health. Some clones in this sample may be carry-over from other donors' samples. Both conserved end residues are part of each CDR3. Fields, in order: D gene, clone size, J gene, V gene, CDR3 protein, CDR3 DNA. A D gene is named only where the DNA matches it firmly. A row's size may be missing; if present it is once, few, many or a size class.

TRBD2 | once | TRBJ2-1 | TRBV19 | CASSVSGSLYNEQFF | TGTGCCAGTAGTGTAAGCGGGAGCCTATACAATGAGCAGTTCTTC
TRBD1 | . | TRBJ1-2 | TRBV5-8 | CASSMGDSLNYGYTF | TGTGCCAGCAGCATGGGGGACAGCCTTAACTATGGCTACACCTTC
. | . | TRBJ2-1 | TRBV28 | CASSLLTGPMLPQFF | TGTGCCAGCAGTTTGTTGACAGGACCTATGCTCCCGCAGTTCTTC
. | . | TRBJ2-2 | TRBV5-1 | CASSYVPIDNTGELFF | TGCGCCAGCTCCTACGTCCCCATAGACAACACCGGGGAGCTGTTTTTT
. | few | TRBJ1-2 | TRBV7-2 | CASSYYGGNYGYTF | TGTGCCAGCAGCTACTACGGGGGGAACTATGGCTACACCTTC
. | . | TRBJ1-1 | TRBV11-2 | CASSVKLGNTEAFF | TGTGCCAGCAGCGTAAAGTTGGGGAACACTGAAGCTTTCTTT
TRBD1 | . | TRBJ2-7 | TRBV6-6 | CASSYSTGSTYEQYF | TGTGCCAGCAGTTACTCGACAGGGAGCACCTACGAGCAGTACTTC
TRBD1 | once | TRBJ1-2 | TRBV4-3 | CASSQGSRQGYGYTF | TGCGCCAGCAGCCAAGGCAGTAGACAGGGCTATGGCTACACCTTC
. | . | TRBJ2-2 | TRBV5-4 | CASSPIRDTITGELFF | TGTGCCAGCAGCCCAATCCGGGACACGATAACCGGGGAGCTGTTTTTT
TRBD2 | . | TRBJ2-3 | TRBV9 | CASSAGLAGGADTQYF | TGTGCCAGCAGCGCCGGACTAGCGGGAGGGGCAGATACGCAGTATTTT
. | once | TRBJ2-1 | TRBV11-2 | CASSLDRYLNPFF | TGTGCCAGCAGCTTAGACAGGTACCTTAATCCGTTCTTC
. | few | TRBJ2-5 | TRBV29-1 | CSVDPTVQETQYF | TGCAGCGTCGACCCCACGGTACAAGAGACCCAGTACTTC
. | . | TRBJ2-5 | TRBV5-1 | CASSPGPNQETQYF | TGCGCCAGCAGCCCGGGGCCTAACCAAGAGACCCAGTACTTC
. | . | TRBJ2-3 | TRBV5-1 | CASTLGGALDTQYF | TGCGCCAGCACCTTGGGGGGGGCCTTGGATACGCAGTATTTT
TRBD2 | few | TRBJ2-7 | TRBV7-2 | CASSLDLSGGGAYEQYF | TGTGCCAGCAGCTTAGATCTGAGCGGGGGTGGGGCCTACGAGCAGTACTTC
. | . | TRBJ2-3 | TRBV9 | CASSVEATDTQYF | TGTGCCAGCAGCGTAGAAGCCACAGATACGCAGTATTTT
TRBD1 | few | TRBJ2-1 | TRBV2 | CASTRDRRNEQFF | TGTGCCAGCACCAGGGACAGGCGCAATGAGCAGTTCTTC
. | few | TRBJ1-3 | TRBV27 | CASSPPGQMFGNTIYF | TGTGCCAGCAGTCCCCCCGGGCAGATGTTTGGAAACACCATATATTTT
. | . | TRBJ2-5 | TRBV21-1 | CASSKDAGQGQEETQYF | TGTGCCAGCAGCAAAGACGCCGGACAGGGACAGGAAGAGACCCAGTACTTC
. | many | TRBJ1-5 | TRBV28 | CASSLADQPQHF | TGTGCCAGCAGTTTAGCCGATCAGCCCCAGCATTTT
. | once | TRBJ2-3 | TRBV5-1 | CASTDSRKSSTDTQYF | TGCGCCAGCACTGATTCGCGGAAGTCTAGCACAGATACGCAGTATTTT
. | . | TRBJ2-1 | TRBV6-1 | CASSEVSGDEQFF | TGTGCCAGCAGTGAAGTCTCGGGGGATGAGCAGTTCTTC
TRBD1 | . | TRBJ2-3 | TRBV18 | CASSGTANTDTQYF | TGTGCCAGCTCCGGGACAGCAAACACAGATACGCAGTATTTT
TRBD2 | once | TRBJ2-7 | TRBV6-4 | CASSSGLAGAYEQYF | TGTGCCAGCAGTTCCGGGTTAGCGGGAGCCTACGAGCAGTACTTC
TRBD2 | . | TRBJ2-3 | TRBV5-5 | CASSLGAGGRGDTQYF | TGTGCCAGCAGCTTGGGCGCGGGAGGGCGGGGAGATACGCAGTATTTT
TRBD1 | . | TRBJ1-4 | TRBV2 | CASRTDRVGEKLFF | TGTGCCAGCAGGACGGACAGGGTTGGAGAAAAACTGTTTTTT
. | . | TRBJ2-7 | TRBV28 | CASNPSGTTYEQYF | TGTGCCAGCAACCCTTCCGGGACCACCTACGAGCAGTACTTC
. | . | TRBJ1-1 | TRBV6-6 | CASSYRGNTEAFF | TGTGCCAGCAGTTATCGAGGGAACACTGAAGCTTTCTTT
. | . | TRBJ2-3 | TRBV4-3 | CASSQSQGRTDTQYF | TGCGCCAGCAGCCAATCACAGGGACGGACAGATACGCAGTATTTT
. | many | TRBJ2-7 | TRBV15 | CATSRGRLTLYEQYF | TGTGCCACCAGCAGAGGCCGTTTAACCCTCTACGAGCAGTACTTC
TRBD2 | . | TRBJ2-1 | TRBV15 | CATSSPEREGGDEQFF | TGTGCCACCAGCTCCCCCGAGCGGGAGGGCGGGGATGAGCAGTTCTTC
. | . | TRBJ2-3 | TRBV7-2 | CASSLVAWSTDTQYF | TGTGCCAGCAGCTTAGTAGCCTGGAGCACAGATACGCAGTATTTT
. | . | TRBJ2-5 | TRBV5-1 | CASSLKGEETQYF | TGCGCCAGCAGCTTGAAGGGGGAAGAGACCCAGTACTTC
. | few | TRBJ1-1 | TRBV4-1 | CASSHTTGTIVEAFF | TGCGCCAGCAGCCACACTACCGGGACAATTGTCGAAGCTTTCTTT
. | . | TRBJ2-6 | TRBV30 | CAWVKSGVSGANVLTF | TGTGCCTGGGTGAAATCTGGGGTATCCGGGGCCAACGTCCTGACTTTC
TRBD1 | . | TRBJ1-1 | TRBV30 | CAWSVTRGEAFF | TGTGCCTGGAGTGTAACCAGGGGGGAAGCTTTCTTT
TRBD2 | . | TRBJ2-7 | TRBV9 | CASSPMRGVAGPYEQYF | TGTGCCAGCAGCCCCATGAGGGGGGTAGCGGGACCCTACGAGCAGTACTTC
. | . | TRBJ2-2 | TRBV2 | CASTFTGASTGELFF | TGTGCCAGCACTTTCACGGGGGCGAGCACCGGGGAGCTGTTTTTT
. | . | TRBJ2-3 | TRBV2 | CASSLGSTADTQYF | TGTGCCAGCAGCCTCGGGAGTACCGCAGATACGCAGTATTTT
. | . | TRBJ2-5 | TRBV12-5 | CASGLGTVSQETQYF | TGTGCTAGTGGTTTAGGGACGGTATCCCAAGAGACCCAGTACTTC
. | . | TRBJ1-5 | TRBV6-1 | CASSVTGGARQPQHF | TGTGCCAGCAGTGTAACGGGGGGGGCAAGACAGCCCCAGCATTTT
. | . | TRBJ1-2 | TRBV7-6 | CASSSSVRRGPYGYTF | TGTGCCAGCAGCTCATCAGTCCGCAGGGGCCCCTATGGCTACACCTTC
TRBD1 | few | TRBJ1-2 | TRBV10-3 | CAISEGGWYGYTF | TGTGCCATCAGTGAAGGGGGCTGGTATGGCTACACCTTC
TRBD2 | few | TRBJ2-2 | TRBV5-1 | CASSFLAGGPHTGELFF | TGCGCCAGCAGCTTCCTAGCGGGAGGGCCGCACACCGGGGAGCTGTTTTTT
. | . | TRBJ1-1 | TRBV5-4 | CASSPRFDTEAFF | TGTGCCAGCAGCCCCCGGTTCGACACTGAAGCTTTCTTT
TRBD2 | . | TRBJ2-5 | TRBV19 | CASSIGGVAGGPVETQYF | TGTGCCAGTAGTATTGGTGGGGTAGCGGGAGGGCCTGTGGAGACCCAGTACTTC
. | . | TRBJ2-7 | TRBV6-6 | CASSYVRGSPYEQYF | TGTGCCAGCAGTTACGTCCGCGGGTCCCCCTACGAGCAGTACTTC
. | few | TRBJ2-3 | TRBV7-8 | CASSSLGVGGGTDTQYF | TGTGCCAGCAGCTCCCTGGGGGTAGGAGGAGGTACAGATACGCAGTATTTT
. | . | TRBJ2-1 | TRBV29-1 | CIVGEDRAEKVF | TGCATCGTCGGTGAGGACAGAGCTGAGAAAGTCTTC
. | . | TRBJ2-2 | TRBV7-2 | CASSWTPRTGELFF | TGTGCCAGCAGCTGGACCCCCCGGACCGGGGAGCTGTTTTTT
. | few | TRBJ1-1 | TRBV14 | CASSHSGRALEAFF | TGTGCCAGCAGCCACTCCGGTCGGGCGTTGGAAGCTTTCTTT
. | . | TRBJ2-7 | TRBV5-1 | CASSLAPPSSYEQYF | TGCGCCAGCAGCTTGGCCCCGCCTAGCTCCTACGAGCAGTACTTC